This T cell receptor (beta chain) was captured by sequencing in a study of T cell responses to AZD1222 COVID-19 vaccine. Study observations and caveats: All repertoire sampling was performed exclusively after the peak T cell response. Nearly half of unique spike-specific TCRs reportedly avoided B.1.351 and B.1.1.7 mutated regions. Among the donors, most were white British and more were female, and clonal diversity was possibly underestimated.

This CDR3 has 11 amino acids. The germline V and J ends were trimmed by 2 bases and 5 bases, with 4 bases remaining between them. In germline, CDR1 is SGHNT, CDR2 YENEEA. Concerning this clone itself: The antigen is not known.

This table comes from immunoSEQ multiplex PCR, and its TCRdb copy is limited to in-frame clones, with some not included. The table includes 120,000 or so clones, 86% detected once. This specimen was peripheral blood, taken 28 days after the second AZD1222 dose. J is TRBJ2-7 and V is TRBV11-3; D not resolved. The sequence was collected from an adult who received the AZD1222 COVID-19 vaccine. The CDR3 DNA is TGTGCCAGCAGCTTAATGAACGAGCAGTACTTC. Residues: CASSLMNEQYF.